The sequence of this TCR beta chain was determined in a study of identical twins. Study-wide points: Out-of-frame TCR alpha sharing in monozygotic twins exceeded recombination model predictions. Where out-of-frame alpha sequences were twin-shared, they showed excess low generation probability.

MiXCR was run by TCRdb on the 5' RACE reads, yielding one entry per CDR3 protein. Of fewer than 800,000 distinct CDR3 sequences listed, around 7.5% are singletons. This clonotype was detected ten times or more. What it recognizes is unknown. The CDR3 sequence is 11 residues long. Trimming shortened V by 8 bases and J by 6 bases, and 7 bases separated the two germline ends. The sample also formed part of further work on yellow fever vaccine responses in identical twins.

This clonotype originated in a woman younger than 35 in good health. This sequence joins TRBV12-3 or TRBV12-4 and TRBJ2-2; D might be TRBD1 or TRBD2, each matching 6 bases. The specimen sequenced was PBMCs. The CDR3 DNA sequence: TGTGCCAGCGGGGGGCCCGGGGAGCTGTTTTTT. Its translation: CASGGPGELFF.